What follows are 6 T cell receptor beta chains derived from one specimen sequenced in a study of cytomegalovirus exposure and HLA in healthy donors. The PCR used 60 Vbeta and 13 Jbeta primers. Assay: immunoSEQ multiplex PCR; the TCRdb copy retains only in-frame clones and omits some. The repertoire holds roughly 81,000 clones, about 80% seen once, with about 2.3% in the top ten. The sequenced material came from PBMCs. These receptors came from a man aged 30 to 45 in good health and CMV-seronegative.

The chain uses TRBV30 and TRBJ1-5, with no clear D. The ends were cut back, 3 bases at V and 4 bases at J, with 10 bases in the middle. The CDR3 runs to 13 residues. Germline CDR1 GTSNPN, CDR2 SVGIG (reference sequence). The CDR3 coding sequence is TGTGCCTGGAGCCAACAGACAAATCAGCCCCAGCATTTT. Translating gives CAWSQQTNQPQHF.

In DNA form, the CDR3 reads TGTGCCAGCACCGGACACTCTCCCCAGCCCCAGCATTTT. Protein product: CASTGHSPQPQHF. The chain has TRBV28 and TRBJ1-5, with D possibly TRBD1 on 5 matching bases. Germline CDR1 and CDR2: MDHEN and SYDVKM. V gave up 7 bases and J gave up 7 bases, with 14 bases separating them. CDR3 size: 13 residues.

V is TRBV7-9 and J is TRBJ1-2; D not resolved. The ends were cut back, 4 bases at V and 0 bases at J, with 12 bases in the middle. Per germline, CDR1 SEHNR and CDR2 FQNEAQ (reference sequence). CDR3 length: 15 residues. This chain's CDR3 is CASSSLNAANYGYTF. The CDR3 DNA follows: TGTGCCAGCAGCTCCTTAAATGCAGCTAACTATGGCTACACCTTC.

This chain connects TRBV6-6 to TRBJ1-5, with D unclear. The length of the CDR3 is 13 residues. Germline-derived CDR1 and CDR2 are MNHNY and SVGAGI (reference sequence). V lost 5 bases and J 0 bases, leaving 5 bases between the germline ends. The CDR3 sequence is CASSPNSNQPQHF. The CDR3 region has the DNA TGTGCCAGCAGTCCAAATAGCAATCAGCCCCAGCATTTT.

This chain uses TRBV4-1 with TRBJ1-5; possible D gene TRBD1, 5 bases. The germline V and J ends were trimmed by 1 base and 7 bases, with 14 bases remaining between them. This CDR3 spans 15 amino acids. The germline CDR1 and CDR2 sequences are MGHRA and YSYEKL. CDR3 residues: CASSQGSGRGQPQHF. The CDR3 DNA is TGCGCCAGCAGCCAAGGATCAGGGCGTGGCCAGCCCCAGCATTTT.

The V and J genes are TRBV7-9 and TRBJ2-6, with a tentative D call TRBD1 (6 bases). The germline V gene has CDR1 SEHNR and CDR2 FQNEAQ (reference sequence). V gave up 6 bases and J gave up 2 bases, with 17 bases separating them. The CDR3 runs to 17 residues. In DNA, the CDR3 is TGTGCCAGCAGTTTACAGGGTATTATCGCTGGGGCCAACGTCCTGACTTTC. This codes for CASSLQGIIAGANVLTF.